This TCR beta chain was sequenced for a study of cytomegalovirus exposure and HLA in healthy donors. General study findings and limits: Earlier findings revealed that most TCR beta V segments proved productive either about 87% or about 30% of the time. Presence/absence analyses rested on an assumption that sequencing depth was roughly uniform across donors. Confirmation in vitro established that a few CMV-associated chains were specific for CMV antigens.

Worth noting for this clone: Its specificity is unknown.

Researchers ran the PCR with 60 Vbeta and 13 Jbeta primers. The repertoire was sequenced with immunoSEQ multiplex PCR; TCRdb's copy has only in-frame clones and lacks some. The sample carries around 61,000 clones, roughly 80% recorded once. V lost 3 bases, J lost 5 bases, and 10 bases lay in between. CDR3 length equals 14 residues. The germline V gene has CDR1 MGHRA and CDR2 YSYEKL. The TCR comes from a man aged 40-49 years in good health and CMV-seronegative. The chain links TRBV4-1 to TRBJ2-2, with D hard to call. Sequencing was carried out using PBMCs. CDR3 sequence reads: CASSQAEVTGELFF. CDR3 sequence (DNA): TGCGCCAGCAGCCAGGCAGAGGTTACCGGGGAGCTGTTTTTT.